This TCR beta chain was identified in a study of blood T cell repertoires in COVID-19. Generated by immunoSEQ multiplex PCR, the TCRdb table keeps only in-frame clones and is missing some. The sample comprises about 82,000 clones, around 85% of which are singletons, and approximately 20% rests with the top ten. This clone has more than one count but fewer than ten. Germline CDR1 reads SGHDT; CDR2 reads YYEEEE. Trimming cost V 5 bases and J 4 bases; bases outside gene matches: 7. The CDR3 extends over 16 amino acids. V gene TRBV5-6 combines with J gene TRBJ1-4, with 11 bases fitting TRBD1. Sequences were obtained from peripheral blood. The receptor's source is an older man with active or convalescent COVID-19. This chain's CDR3 is CASSTGTGGLNEKLFF. CDR3 sequence (DNA): TGTGCCAGCAGTACCGGGACAGGGGGTCTTAATGAAAAACTGTTTTTT.